Below, one TCR beta chain is given with its context. Its antigen remains unidentified. These data come from a study of T cells in Graves' hyperthyroidism and ophthalmopathy. Authors of the study amplified TCR beta CDR3 regions from RNA transcripts. With the HTBI primer set, the TCR CDR3 went through a first round of RT-PCR. Via MiXCR, TCRdb re-called the multiplex PCR reads, giving one row per CDR3 protein. Among some 250,000 distinct CDR3 sequences listed, 13% to 15% were seen once. Any patient presenting with uncontrolled infection, other autoimmune disease, pregnancy or lactation was left out. The PBMCs were sourced from fresh peripheral blood (around 10 ml). Overall study findings and caveats: The model forecast ophthalmopathy, anticipating it by a median roughly 6.3 months before onset. In blood, most of the thyroid clonotypes expanded above 0.001 were also present.

CDR3 length: 13 amino acids. Per the germline V gene, CDR1 is GTSNPN and CDR2 is SVGIG (reference sequence). V lost 7 bases, J lost 6 bases, and 9 bases stayed unmatched. The chain recombines TRBV30 with TRBJ1-2; TRBD1 aligns across 9 bases. This sequence originates from a woman aged 50 to 60 with Graves' hyperthyroidism that later progressed to Graves' ophthalmopathy. Sequenced input: blood. As DNA, the CDR3 is TGTGCCTCCCCGGGACAGGGTCTAGATGGCTACACCTTC. Amino acid sequence: CASPGQGLDGYTF.